Following are 20 T cell receptor beta chains from one sample sequenced in a study of blood T cell repertoires in COVID-19. The repertoire was sequenced with immunoSEQ multiplex PCR; TCRdb's copy has only in-frame clones and lacks some. The sample includes around 83,000 clones, roughly 86% of them seen just once. What was sequenced was peripheral blood. Receptors originate from a man of 80 years or more with active or convalescent COVID-19.

The chain couples TRBV6-5 to TRBJ2-5; a weak D match, TRBD2 (6 bases). This CDR3 is built from 14 residues. V shed 5 bases and J shed 1 base, with 11 bases lying between them. Germline CDR1 and CDR2: MNHEY and SVGAGI. CDR3 sequence: CASSIGGIQETQYF. For the CDR3, the DNA is TGTGCCAGCAGTATTGGCGGGATCCAAGAGACCCAGTACTTC.

V and J are TRBV19 and TRBJ1-1, with TRBD1 as a possible D gene (6 bases). Per the germline V gene, CDR1 is LNHDA and CDR2 is SQIVND (reference sequence). The CDR3 loop spans 14 amino acids. V was shortened by 6 bases and J by 1 base, with 12 bases between the two germline ends. The CDR3 spells CASSTGNTNTEAFF. The DNA for the CDR3 is TGTGCCAGTAGCACAGGGAATACGAACACTGAAGCTTTCTTT.

The chain uses TRBV5-1 and TRBJ1-5; D not resolved. Per germline, CDR1 SGHRS and CDR2 YFSETQ. V was cut by 2 bases and J by 3 bases, with 6 bases left in between. This CDR3 has 13 amino acids. CDR3 coding DNA: TGCGCCAGCAGCTTCGGTCTCAATCAGCCCCAGCATTTT. Translated: CASSFGLNQPQHF.

V and J are TRBV7-9 and TRBJ2-6; D remains ambiguous. V dropped 5 bases and J dropped 0 bases, with 8 bases sitting between them. Germline CDR1 and CDR2: SEHNR and FQNEAQ (reference sequence). The CDR3 covers 15 residues. CDR3 coding DNA: TGTGCCAGCAGCCTTCACGGCTCTGGGGCCAACGTCCTGACTTTC. Protein sequence: CASSLHGSGANVLTF.

V gene TRBV19 combines with J gene TRBJ2-5, with D tentatively TRBD2 (5 bases). Germline-derived CDR1 and CDR2 are LNHDA and SQIVND (reference sequence). This CDR3 comprises 14 residues. V was cut by 6 bases and J by 7 bases, with 18 bases left in between. The chain's CDR3 is CASSPPGGPGTQYF. CDR3 in DNA: TGTGCCAGTAGCCCCCCCGGCGGGCCGGGGACCCAGTACTTC.

This sequence joins TRBV5-1 and TRBJ2-5; 8 positions agree with TRBD2. The V gene end was trimmed by 1 base and the J gene end by 10 bases; junction bases not matched to a gene: 15. This CDR3 contains 16 residues. Germline lookup yields CDR1 SGHRS and CDR2 YFSETQ. As DNA, the CDR3 is TGCGCCAGCAGCTTGATGGCTAGCGGGTCCGGTGGGGACCAGTACTTC. Its translation: CASSLMASGSGGDQYF. The variable domain in full, with the rest retrieved from reference TRBV5-1 and TRBJ2-5, is KAGVTQTPRYLIKTRGQQVTLSCSPISGHRSVSWYQQTPGQGLQFLFEYFSETQRNKGNFPGRFSGRQFSNSRSEMNVSTLELGDSALYLCASSLMASGSGGDQYFGPGTRLLVL.

This sequence joins TRBV14 and TRBJ2-5, with D perhaps TRBD2 (5 bases). The length of the CDR3 is 15 residues. Germline loops: CDR1 SGHDN, CDR2 FVKESK. The V gene lost 1 base and the J gene lost 5 bases, with 14 bases spanning the gap. CDR3 region: CASSQVGGVRETQYF. The CDR3 DNA follows: TGTGCCAGCAGCCAAGTTGGAGGTGTCCGGGAGACCCAGTACTTC.

The V gene is TRBV19, the J gene TRBJ1-5; TRBD1 might be the D (6 bases). CDR3 length equals 17 residues. Per the germline V gene, CDR1 is LNHDA and CDR2 is SQIVND (reference sequence). Trimming pared 6 bases from V and 4 bases from J, leaving 22 bases between. CDR3 in amino acids: CASRPKTLTGTNQPQHF. In DNA, the CDR3 is TGTGCCAGTAGACCGAAAACCCTTACAGGGACGAATCAGCCCCAGCATTTT. The complete variable domain, with remaining parts taken from reference TRBV19 and TRBJ1-5, reads DGGITQSPKYLFRKEGQNVTLSCEQNLNHDAMYWYRQDPGQGLRLIYYSQIVNDFQKGDIAEGYSVSREKKESFPLTVTSAQKNPTAFYLCASRPKTLTGTNQPQHFGDGTRLSIL.

The V and J genes are TRBV10-1 and TRBJ2-7; a possible D gene is TRBD2 (6 bases). Germline assignment: CDR1 WNHNN and CDR2 SYGVQD (reference sequence). Trimming left V 0 bases short and J 7 bases short, with 10 bases between. The CDR3 runs 13 residues. As DNA, the CDR3 is TGCGCCAGCAGTGAGTCGTGGGGAGGTGAGCAGTACGTC. Protein product: CASSESWGGEQYV.

The chain is built from TRBV3-1 (or the pseudogene TRBV3-2) and TRBJ1-3; D is ambiguous. Germline assignment: CDR1 LGHDT and CDR2 YNNKEL (reference sequence). CDR3 length equals 15 residues. V was trimmed by 0 bases and J by 0 bases, leaving 6 bases between them. CDR3 region: CASSQDSVSGNTIYF. The CDR3 bases are TGTGCCAGCAGCCAAGACAGCGTCTCTGGAAACACCATATATTTT.

The V and J genes are TRBV3-1 (or the pseudogene TRBV3-2) and TRBJ2-5, with 11 positions matching TRBD2. The germline gives CDR1 LGHDT, CDR2 YNNKEL (reference sequence). V lost 4 bases, J lost 1 base, and 8 bases stayed unmatched. The CDR3 length is 17 residues. The CDR3 bases are TGTGCCAGCAGCCCGGCTGAACTAGCGGGGGTCCAAGAGACCCAGTACTTC. Translated: CASSPAELAGVQETQYF.

The chain combines TRBV24-1 with TRBJ2-1, with 7 bases identical to TRBD1. V was clipped by 3 bases and J by 3 bases; unmatched bases: 7. There are 16 residues in the CDR3. The germline gives CDR1 KGHDR, CDR2 SFDVKD. Here the CDR3 DNA reads TGTGCCACCAGTGATGAGGGGACAGCTCACTACAATGAGCAGTTCTTC. It translates to CATSDEGTAHYNEQFF.

V gene TRBV19 combines with J gene TRBJ1-2, with D possibly being TRBD1 (6 bases). Germline lookup yields CDR1 LNHDA and CDR2 SQIVND (reference sequence). The CDR3 totals 14 residues. Trimming pared 8 bases from V and 10 bases from J, leaving 23 bases between. The CDR3, as DNA: TGTGCCAGTTGGGACGGACAGCCGAAAAACGACTACACCTTC. As protein: CASWDGQPKNDYTF.

In DNA form, the CDR3 reads TGTGCCAGCAGGCAGGACAGGGGGGGGAATGAGCAGTTCTTC. Its protein is CASRQDRGGNEQFF. This chain links TRBV6-5 with TRBJ2-1; TRBD1 matches 10 bases. Germline assignment: CDR1 MNHEY and CDR2 SVGAGI. The CDR3 is 14 residues long. J was trimmed by 7 bases and V by 6 bases; bases with no gene match: 6.

The rearrangement links TRBV19 to TRBJ1-1; D not certain. There are 12 residues in the CDR3. V lost 11 bases to trimming and J lost 1 base, with 11 bases between them. Germline V lookup: CDR1 LNHDA, CDR2 SQIVND (reference sequence). The CDR3 sequence: CAPGRANTEAFF. As DNA, the CDR3 is TGTGCCCCCGGGAGGGCGAACACTGAAGCTTTCTTT.

The genes are TRBV6-4 and TRBJ1-2; D ambiguous. This CDR3 has 14 residues. The germline V and J ends were trimmed by 6 bases and 2 bases, with 13 bases remaining between them. Looked up from germline, CDR1 is MRHNA and CDR2 is SNTAGT. The CDR3 DNA is TGTGCCAGCAGCCCGGACGGGGAAAACTATGGCTACACCTTC. Its translation is CASSPDGENYGYTF.

This chain links TRBV24-1 with TRBJ1-2, with 8 bases that match TRBD1. The CDR3 covers 14 residues. V gave up 3 bases and J gave up 6 bases; unmatched junction bases: 5. Germline V lookup: CDR1 KGHDR, CDR2 SFDVKD. The CDR3 sequence: CATSDPRTGNGYTF. In DNA, the CDR3 is TGTGCCACCAGTGATCCTAGGACAGGGAATGGCTACACCTTC.

The chain links TRBV7-9 to TRBJ2-3, with a tentative D call TRBD2 (5 bases). V gave up 5 bases and J gave up 2 bases, with 11 bases separating them. CDR1 SEHNR and CDR2 FQNEAQ come from the germline V gene (reference sequence). The CDR3 has 14 amino acids. The CDR3 bases are TGTGCCAGCAGCCCTACTAGGTTCACAGATACGCAGTATTTT. This codes for CASSPTRFTDTQYF.

The rearrangement joins TRBV18 to TRBJ1-1, with D possibly matching TRBD1 (6 bases). CDR3 length: 14 amino acids. Germline CDR1 and CDR2: KGHSH and LQKENI. The germline V and J ends were trimmed by 3 bases and 4 bases, with 12 bases remaining between them. The CDR3 DNA sequence: TGTGCCAGCTCACCGGACAGAGGGAGCACTGAAGCTTTCTTT. Its translation is CASSPDRGSTEAFF.

V is TRBV19 and J is TRBJ1-1; 7 bases are shared with TRBD1. J lost 0 bases, V lost 9 bases, and 7 bases had no gene match. The germline V gene encodes CDR1 LNHDA and CDR2 SQIVND (reference sequence). This CDR3 comprises 14 residues. The CDR3 DNA sequence: TGTGCCAGCTCAAGACAGGGCGTGAACACTGAAGCTTTCTTT. This codes for CASSRQGVNTEAFF.